The T cell receptor (beta chain) under discussion was sequenced for a study of monozygotic twins with inflammatory bowel disease. With respect to this clonotype: Its antigen is currently unknown.

Study-level points and caveats: The co-twins with IBD showed lower TCRbeta diversity (inverse Simpson) than their healthy siblings.

The CDR3 runs to 15 residues. Per the germline V gene, CDR1 is MGHRA and CDR2 is YSYEKL. Nested amplification of TCRalpha and TCRbeta cDNA involved two PCRs of roughly 17 and 9 cycles. TCRdb processed the 5' RACE reads again and assigns one entry to each CDR3 protein, with no DNA. With around 380,000 distinct CDR3 sequences in the sample, the ten largest clones hold roughly 2.5%. V and J are TRBV4-1 and TRBJ2-7; TCRdb picks TRBD1, but there is no DNA to check that call. The sequenced sample was blood. The sequence came from a human donor with ulcerative colitis or Crohn's disease, or a healthy co-twin of an affected twin (not recorded which). CDR3 sequence reads: CASSLQTGEVGEQYF.